Presented here are 28 T cell receptor beta chains from one specimen sequenced in a study of human T cells and chemical hapten exposure. Time point specified: patch test 3, about 24 weeks after DPC sensitization. As for treatment: therapeutic diphenylcyclopropenone sensitization with weekly scalp DPC. TCRdb reprocessed the RACE reads with MiXCR, giving one entry per CDR3 protein. The sample has 95,000 to 150,000 distinct CDR3 sequences, approximately 10% seen once; the top ten hold 2% to 2.5%. The source was whole blood, collected in connection with sensitization to the hapten diphenylcyclopropenone (DPC). These receptors originate from a woman aged 45 to 65 with alopecia areata. Some clones in this sample may be carry-over from other donors' samples.

V gene TRBV12-3 or TRBV12-4 combines with J gene TRBJ2-3; no firm D call. This CDR3 is 13 amino acids long. V was cut by 5 bases and J by 3 bases, with 9 bases left in between. CDR3 amino acids: CASSRDATDTQYF. CDR3 DNA sequence: TGTGCCAGCAGTCGCGACGCTACAGATACGCAGTATTTT.

The J gene is TRBJ2-1, the V gene TRBV30; perhaps D is TRBD1 or TRBD2 (5 bases each). CDR3 size: 16 residues. Germline V gene lookup returns CDR1 GTSNPN and CDR2 SVGIG (reference sequence). Deletions cut 4 bases from V and 2 bases from J, with 18 bases between. CDR3 region: CAWTPPGQGTYNEQFF. As DNA, the CDR3 is TGTGCCTGGACCCCCCCGGGGCAGGGAACCTACAATGAGCAGTTCTTC.

The rearrangement uses TRBV12-3 or TRBV12-4 and TRBJ1-2; TRBD1 matches at 7 bases. This CDR3 region has 14 residues. J was trimmed by 1 base and V by 7 bases; bases with no gene match: 6. CDR3 residues: CASIQDRSNYGYTF. The CDR3 nucleotides read TGTGCCAGCATTCAGGACAGGAGTAACTATGGCTACACCTTC.

The sample holds many counts of this clonotype. CDR3: CASSLGSDTQYF. The CDR3 DNA is TGTGCCAGCAGCTTAGGCTCAGATACGCAGTATTTT. V and J are TRBV11-2 and TRBJ2-3; D unresolved. CDR3 size: 12 residues. Trimming stripped 1 base from V and 4 bases from J, with 3 bases between. Germline-derived CDR1 and CDR2 are SGHAT and FQNNGV.

This clonotype was observed a handful of times. The chain couples TRBV28 to TRBJ2-5; TRBD1 matches at 9 bases. The CDR3 is 15 residues long. From germline, CDR1 is MDHEN and CDR2 SYDVKM. V was pared by 5 bases and J by 5 bases, with 9 bases of the junction left unmatched. For the CDR3, the DNA is TGTGCCAGCAGTCCCGCCGACAGGGGGTCGGAGACCCAGTACTTC. It yields the protein CASSPADRGSETQYF.

This clonotype was detected only a few times. V gene TRBV2 combines with J gene TRBJ1-2; tentatively, D is TRBD1 (6 bases). Germline values: CDR1 SNHLY, CDR2 FYNNEI. This CDR3 spans 15 amino acids. V shed 5 bases and J shed 5 bases, with 18 bases lying between them. The CDR3 coding sequence is TGTGCCAGCAGTCTTGTACTACAGGGAGAGTATGGCTACACCTTC. Translated, it gives CASSLVLQGEYGYTF.

This clonotype occurred a few times. The V gene is TRBV2, the J gene TRBJ2-7, with TRBD2 matching over 10 bases. The CDR3 has 13 amino acids. V shed 7 bases, J shed 5 bases, and the junction held 5 bases outside the gene matches. Germline values: CDR1 SNHLY, CDR2 FYNNEI. The CDR3 spells CASTPLAGDEQYF. CDR3 DNA sequence: TGTGCCAGCACCCCCCTAGCGGGGGACGAGCAGTACTTC.

The genes are TRBV2 and TRBJ2-5, with D possibly being TRBD2 (5 bases). This CDR3 region has 14 residues. V lost 2 bases to trimming and J lost 7 bases, with 14 bases between them. CDR1 and CDR2 (germline): SNHLY, FYNNEI. The chain's CDR3 is CASSEMPSWVTQYF. DNA of the CDR3: TGTGCCAGCAGTGAAATGCCTAGCTGGGTGACCCAGTACTTC.

This clonotype appeared a few times. CDR3 nucleotides: TGCGCCAGCAGCTTGGTGGAAGCCGGGGATAGCTACACCTTC. It translates to CASSLVEAGDSYTF. This chain uses TRBV5-1 with TRBJ1-2, with D unresolved. The V gene lost 0 bases and the J gene lost 9 bases, with 15 bases spanning the gap. The CDR3 length is 14 residues. Germline V lookup: CDR1 SGHRS, CDR2 YFSETQ.

This clonotype was seen only a few times. The chain couples TRBV6-5 to TRBJ1-6; no clear D. CDR3 size: 20 residues. V was clipped by 2 bases and J by 3 bases, with 23 bases between them. Germline CDR1 MNHEY, CDR2 SVGAGI. CDR3 coding DNA: TGTGCCAGCAGTTACGAAGCCCCGTCCCCAGGACGGAGCTATAATTCACCCCTCCACTTT. Translated: CASSYEAPSPGRSYNSPLHF.

The table lists this clonotype with a few counts. The V and J genes are TRBV20-1 and TRBJ2-3; 14 bases align to TRBD2. The J segment lost 8 bases and the V segment lost 3 bases, leaving 7 bases of the junction unmatched. The germline V gene encodes CDR1 DFQATT and CDR2 SNEGSKA (reference sequence). This CDR3 has 15 residues. The chain's CDR3 is CSARSTSGRGATQYF. CDR3 DNA: TGCAGTGCTAGGTCGACTAGCGGGAGGGGGGCTACGCAGTATTTT.

This clonotype has a handful of counts. The chain couples TRBV5-1 to TRBJ1-2, with D unresolved. Trimming took off 5 bases at V and 6 bases at J, with 14 bases between the two ends. The CDR3 totals 13 residues. The germline V gene encodes CDR1 SGHRS and CDR2 YFSETQ. CDR3 loop: CASRNTTSDGYTF. CDR3 nucleotides: TGCGCCAGCAGAAATACAACCTCGGATGGCTACACCTTC.

This clonotype was observed once. The chain recombines TRBV5-6 with TRBJ2-7, with TRBD1 matching 8 bases. Germline assignment: CDR1 SGHDT and CDR2 YYEEEE. V trimming: 2 bases; J trimming: 6 bases; junction bases outside the gene matches: 1. The CDR3 consists of 12 residues. The CDR3 region has the DNA TGTGCCAGCAGCTTAGGGACAGGCGAGCAGTACTTC. Amino acid sequence: CASSLGTGEQYF. Supplemented by reference TRBV5-6 and TRBJ2-7, the full variable domain reads DAGVTQSPTHLIKTRGQQVTLRCSPKSGHDTVSWYQQALGQGPQFIFQYYEEEERQRGNFPDRFSGHQFPNYSSELNVNALLLGDSALYLCASSLGTGEQYFGPGTRLTVT.

This clonotype was seen only a few times. This sequence joins TRBV3-1 and TRBJ1-1; no definite D call. Germline CDR1 LGHDT, CDR2 YNNKEL (reference sequence). The CDR3 loop spans 14 amino acids. V was pared by 0 bases and J by 6 bases, with 11 bases between. As DNA, the CDR3 is TGTGCCAGCAGCCAAGATCACGGGGAGTCTGAAGCTTTCTTT. It is translated as CASSQDHGESEAFF.

This clonotype was seen more than once but under ten times. The chain combines TRBV7-6 with TRBJ1-5; 10 bases match TRBD1. The CDR3 has 18 amino acids. Germline V gene lookup returns CDR1 SGHVS and CDR2 FNYEAQ. V was clipped by 1 base and J by 8 bases; unmatched bases: 14. DNA for the CDR3: TGTGCCAGCAGCTTAGTACTTGGGACAGGGGCGCTTGAAGAGCCCCAGCATTTT. Translated: CASSLVLGTGALEEPQHF.

This clonotype showed up many times. The chain employs TRBV5-1 and TRBJ2-1; D is uncertain. V gave up 0 bases and J gave up 6 bases, with 13 bases separating them. Germline V lookup: CDR1 SGHRS, CDR2 YFSETQ. This CDR3 spans 15 amino acids. The CDR3 DNA follows: TGCGCCAGCAGCTTGGCACCCGCACGGAGCAATGAGCAGTTCTTC. It codes for CASSLAPARSNEQFF.

The rearrangement joins TRBV9 to TRBJ1-2, with D unclear. V was cut by 7 bases and J by 12 bases, with 13 bases left in between. The CDR3 runs 10 residues. The germline V gene encodes CDR1 SGDLS and CDR2 YYNGEE. CDR3 nucleotide sequence: TGTGCCAGCGATAGCGGTCGCCACACCTTC. Residues: CASDSGRHTF.

The chain has TRBV10-3 and TRBJ1-1, with D possibly being TRBD1 (6 bases). CDR3 size: 14 residues. From germline, CDR1 is ENHRY and CDR2 SYGVKD. V dropped 5 bases and J dropped 4 bases, with 14 bases sitting between them. In DNA form, the CDR3 reads TGTGCCATCAGTACCGGGAGGGGGTCCACTGAAGCTTTCTTT. Its translation: CAISTGRGSTEAFF.

CDR3 loop: CSAPRTGRDEKLFF. CDR3 in DNA: TGCAGTGCTCCGAGGACAGGGAGAGATGAAAAACTGTTTTTT. The chain joins TRBV20-1 to TRBJ1-4; 8 positions match TRBD1. Germline CDR1 DFQATT, CDR2 SNEGSKA (reference sequence). V shed 5 bases, J shed 6 bases, and the junction held 8 bases outside the gene matches. The CDR3 has 14 residues.

This clonotype has at least ten counts. V and J are TRBV4-1 and TRBJ1-1, with 10 bases identical to TRBD1. V lost 0 bases to trimming and J lost 1 base; unmatched junction nucleotides: 5. CDR1 and CDR2 from the germline V gene are MGHRA and YSYEKL. The CDR3 extends over 17 amino acids. The DNA of the CDR3 is TGCGCCAGCAGCCAAGATAGACAGGGGGCGCAGAACACTGAAGCTTTCTTT. Its protein is CASSQDRQGAQNTEAFF.

This chain joins TRBV30 and TRBJ2-2; 9 positions match TRBD2. Looked up from germline, CDR1 is GTSNPN and CDR2 is SVGIG (reference sequence). The V gene end was trimmed by 4 bases and the J gene end by 7 bases; junction bases not matched to a gene: 7. This CDR3 contains 14 residues. The CDR3 spells CAWMGAGGSGELFF. The DNA of the CDR3 is TGTGCCTGGATGGGTGCGGGAGGGAGCGGGGAGCTGTTTTTT.

The chain has TRBV5-6 and TRBJ1-1; D is unresolved. This CDR3 comprises 14 residues. V was pared by 2 bases and J by 0 bases, with 8 bases between. Germline CDR1 is SGHDT and CDR2 is YYEEEE. The CDR3 here is CASSFRTVNTEAFF. In nucleotides, the CDR3 is TGTGCCAGCAGCTTCCGAACAGTGAACACTGAAGCTTTCTTT.

In this sample, this clonotype turned up a few times. V gene TRBV6-5 combines with J gene TRBJ1-2, with D possibly matching TRBD1 (6 bases). Trimming left V 0 bases short and J 3 bases short, with 11 bases between. Germline assignment: CDR1 MNHEY and CDR2 SVGAGI. This CDR3 is 15 amino acids long. This chain's CDR3 is CASSYSYRGYYGYTF. The CDR3 coding sequence is TGTGCCAGCAGTTACTCTTATAGGGGGTACTATGGCTACACCTTC.

Worth noting for this clonotype: This may be a read error: a much more frequent sequence differs by one nucleotide. The gene calls are TRBV20-1 and TRBJ2-3, with TRBD2 as a possible D gene (5 bases). CDR1 DFQATT and CDR2 SNEGSKA come from the germline V gene (reference sequence). CDR3 size: 13 residues. V dropped 5 bases and J dropped 6 bases, with 15 bases sitting between them. CDR3 sequence (DNA): TGCAGTGCTCACGAGGACCGAGGGGATACGCAGTATTTT. This codes for CSAHEDRGDTQYF.

Only a few counts were recorded for this clonotype. The chain uses TRBV6-2 or TRBV6-3 and TRBJ2-5; 9 bases line up with TRBD1. The germline V gene encodes CDR1 MNHEY and CDR2 SVGEGT. This CDR3 region has 15 residues. Trimming removed 6 bases from V and 2 bases from J; junction bases left unmatched: 7. Written as DNA, the CDR3 is TGTGCCAGCAGCCTACTAGACAGGGGGCAAGAGACCCAGTACTTC. Translating it yields CASSLLDRGQETQYF.

The sample holds a few counts of this clonotype. The chain uses TRBV29-1 and TRBJ1-4, with D uncertain. This CDR3 contains 16 residues. The germline V gene has CDR1 SQVTM and CDR2 ANQGSEA. Trimming removed 4 bases from V and 0 bases from J, with 15 bases in between. This CDR3 is CSVGGGSTTTNEKLFF. The CDR3 region has the DNA TGCAGCGTTGGTGGAGGGAGTACGACAACTAATGAAAAACTGTTTTTT.

The V and J genes are TRBV29-1 and TRBJ1-1; D unclear. In germline, CDR1 is SQVTM, CDR2 ANQGSEA. CDR3 length equals 14 residues. Trimming cost V 6 bases and J 4 bases, with 18 bases left between them. The CDR3 DNA is TGCAGCGTGGCACGAGATGTTGTGGGCACTGAAGCTTTCTTT. Amino acids: CSVARDVVGTEAFF.

This clonotype has just a few counts. J is TRBJ1-1 and V is TRBV12-3 or TRBV12-4; D perhaps matches TRBD1 (6 bases). This CDR3 spans 14 amino acids. The V and J ends lost 3 bases and 0 bases respectively, with 8 bases between them. This chain's CDR3 is CASSFRDMNTEAFF. In DNA form, the CDR3 reads TGTGCCAGCAGTTTTAGGGACATGAACACTGAAGCTTTCTTT.